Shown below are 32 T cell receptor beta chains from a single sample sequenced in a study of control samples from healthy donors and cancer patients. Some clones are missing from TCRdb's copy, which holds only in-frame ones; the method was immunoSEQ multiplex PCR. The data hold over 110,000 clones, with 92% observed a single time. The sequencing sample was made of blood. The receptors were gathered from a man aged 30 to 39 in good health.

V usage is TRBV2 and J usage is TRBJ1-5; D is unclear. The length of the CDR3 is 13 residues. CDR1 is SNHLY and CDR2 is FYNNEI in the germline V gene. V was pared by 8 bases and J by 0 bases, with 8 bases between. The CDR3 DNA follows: TGTGCCAGCGAACGGAATAGCAATCAGCCCCAGCATTTT. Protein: CASERNSNQPQHF.

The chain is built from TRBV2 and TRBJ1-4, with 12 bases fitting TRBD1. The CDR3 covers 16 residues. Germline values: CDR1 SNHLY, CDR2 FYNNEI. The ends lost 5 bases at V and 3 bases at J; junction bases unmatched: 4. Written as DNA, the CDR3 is TGTGCCAGCAGTCGGGACAGGGGGCTTTCTAATGAAAAACTGTTTTTT. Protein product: CASSRDRGLSNEKLFF.

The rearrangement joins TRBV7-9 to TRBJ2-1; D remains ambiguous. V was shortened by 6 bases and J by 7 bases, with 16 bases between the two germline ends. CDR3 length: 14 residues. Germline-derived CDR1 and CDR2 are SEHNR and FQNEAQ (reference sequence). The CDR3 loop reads CASSTTSSYNEQFF. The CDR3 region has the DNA TGTGCCAGCAGTACCACAAGTTCTTATAATGAGCAGTTCTTC.

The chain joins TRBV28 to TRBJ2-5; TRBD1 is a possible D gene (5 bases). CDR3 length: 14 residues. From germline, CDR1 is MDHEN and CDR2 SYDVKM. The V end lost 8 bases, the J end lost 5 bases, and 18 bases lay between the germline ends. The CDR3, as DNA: TGTGCCAGCCAACCGCTGGGGCGGCAGGAGACCCAGTACTTC. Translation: CASQPLGRQETQYF.

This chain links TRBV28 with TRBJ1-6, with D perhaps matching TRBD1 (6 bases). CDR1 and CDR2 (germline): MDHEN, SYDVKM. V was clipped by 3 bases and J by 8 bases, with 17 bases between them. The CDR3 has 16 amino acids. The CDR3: CASSFAGAVGDSPLHF. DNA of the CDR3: TGTGCCAGCAGTTTCGCGGGGGCTGTAGGGGATTCACCCCTCCACTTT.

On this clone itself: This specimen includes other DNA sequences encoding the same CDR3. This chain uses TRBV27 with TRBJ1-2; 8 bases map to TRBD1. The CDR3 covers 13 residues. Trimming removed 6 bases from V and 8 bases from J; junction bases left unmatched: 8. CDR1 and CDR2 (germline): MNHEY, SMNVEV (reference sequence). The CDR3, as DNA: TGTGCCAGCAGCTTCAGGGGGCTAGGCGGCTACACCTTC. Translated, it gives CASSFRGLGGYTF.

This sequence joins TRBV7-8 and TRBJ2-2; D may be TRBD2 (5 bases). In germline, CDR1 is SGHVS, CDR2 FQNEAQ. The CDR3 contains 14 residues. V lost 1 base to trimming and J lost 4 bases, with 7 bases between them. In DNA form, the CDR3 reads TGTGCCAGCAGCTTAGGGGAGACCACCGGGGAGCTGTTTTTT. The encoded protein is CASSLGETTGELFF.

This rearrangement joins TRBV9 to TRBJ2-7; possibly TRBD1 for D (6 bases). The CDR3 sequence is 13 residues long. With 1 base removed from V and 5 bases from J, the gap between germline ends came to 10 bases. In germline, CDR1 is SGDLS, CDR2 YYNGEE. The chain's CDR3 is CASSVKQGNEQYF. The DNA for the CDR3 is TGTGCCAGCAGCGTAAAACAGGGTAACGAGCAGTACTTC.

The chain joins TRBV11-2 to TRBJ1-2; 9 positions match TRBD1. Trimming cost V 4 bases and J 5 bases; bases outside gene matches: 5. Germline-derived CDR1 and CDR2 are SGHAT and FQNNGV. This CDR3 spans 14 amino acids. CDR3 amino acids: CASSSDRGWYGYTF. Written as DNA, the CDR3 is TGTGCCAGCAGCTCGGACAGGGGTTGGTATGGCTACACCTTC. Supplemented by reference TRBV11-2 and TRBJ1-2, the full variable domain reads EAGVAQSPRYKIIEKRQSVAFWCNPISGHATLYWYQQILGQGPKLLIQFQNNGVVDDSQLPKDRFSAERLKGVDSTLKIQPAKLEDSAVYLCASSSDRGWYGYTFGSGTRLTVV.

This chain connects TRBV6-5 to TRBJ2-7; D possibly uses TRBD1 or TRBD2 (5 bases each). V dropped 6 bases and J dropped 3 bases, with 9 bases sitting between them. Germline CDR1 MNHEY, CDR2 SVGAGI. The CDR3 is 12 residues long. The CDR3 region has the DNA TGTGCCAGCAGGAGGGGAGTCTACGAGCAGTACTTC. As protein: CASRRGVYEQYF.

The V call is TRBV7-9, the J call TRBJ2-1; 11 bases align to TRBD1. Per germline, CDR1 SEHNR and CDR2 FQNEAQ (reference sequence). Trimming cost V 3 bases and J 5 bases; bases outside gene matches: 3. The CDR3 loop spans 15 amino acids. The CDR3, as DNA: TGTGCCAGCAGCTTTGGGACAGGGGGGAACAATGAGCAGTTCTTC. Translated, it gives CASSFGTGGNNEQFF.

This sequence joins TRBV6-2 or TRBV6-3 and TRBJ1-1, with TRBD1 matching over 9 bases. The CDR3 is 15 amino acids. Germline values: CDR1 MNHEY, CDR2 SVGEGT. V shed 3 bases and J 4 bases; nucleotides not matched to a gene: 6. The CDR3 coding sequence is TGTGCCAGCAGTTATATCCACAGGGGGCTCACTGAAGCTTTCTTT. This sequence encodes CASSYIHRGLTEAFF.

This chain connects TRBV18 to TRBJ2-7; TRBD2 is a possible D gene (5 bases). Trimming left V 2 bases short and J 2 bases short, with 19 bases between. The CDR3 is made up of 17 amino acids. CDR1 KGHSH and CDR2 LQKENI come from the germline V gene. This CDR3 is CASSPGRRRGVTYEQYF. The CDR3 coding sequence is TGTGCCAGCTCACCAGGGAGAAGGCGTGGGGTCACCTACGAGCAGTACTTC.

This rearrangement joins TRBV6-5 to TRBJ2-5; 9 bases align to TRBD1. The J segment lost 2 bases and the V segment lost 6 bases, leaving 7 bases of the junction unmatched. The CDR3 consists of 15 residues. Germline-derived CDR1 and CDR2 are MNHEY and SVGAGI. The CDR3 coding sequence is TGTGCCAGCAGGATGAGACAGGGGGGGCAAGAGACCCAGTACTTC. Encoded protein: CASRMRQGGQETQYF.

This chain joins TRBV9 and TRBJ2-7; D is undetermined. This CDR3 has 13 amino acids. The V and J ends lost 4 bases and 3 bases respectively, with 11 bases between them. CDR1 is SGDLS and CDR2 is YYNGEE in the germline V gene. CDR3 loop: CASSPQSNYEQYF. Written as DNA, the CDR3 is TGTGCCAGCAGCCCTCAGAGTAACTACGAGCAGTACTTC. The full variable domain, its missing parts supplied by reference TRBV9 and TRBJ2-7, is DSGVTQTPKHLITATGQRVTLRCSPRSGDLSVYWYQQSLDQGLQFLIQYYNGEERAKGNILERFSAQQFPDLHSELNLSSLELGDSALYFCASSPQSNYEQYFGPGTRLTVT.

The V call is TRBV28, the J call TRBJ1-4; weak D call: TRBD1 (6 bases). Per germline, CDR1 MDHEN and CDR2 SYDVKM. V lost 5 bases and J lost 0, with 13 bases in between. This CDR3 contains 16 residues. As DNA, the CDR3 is TGTGCCAGCAGTGCGCCAGGGGCTGCAACTAATGAAAAACTGTTTTTT. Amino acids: CASSAPGAATNEKLFF. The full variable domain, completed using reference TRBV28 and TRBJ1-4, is DVKVTQSSRYLVKRTGEKVFLECVQDMDHENMFWYRQDPGLGLRLIYFSYDVKMKEKGDIPEGYSVSREKKERFSLILESASTNQTSMYLCASSAPGAATNEKLFFGSGTQLSVL.

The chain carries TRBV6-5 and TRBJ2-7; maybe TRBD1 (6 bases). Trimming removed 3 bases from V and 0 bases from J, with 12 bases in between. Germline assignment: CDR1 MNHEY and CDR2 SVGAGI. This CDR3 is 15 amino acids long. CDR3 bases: TGTGCCAGCAGTTATGTTCCGGACAGCTCCTACGAGCAGTACTTC. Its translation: CASSYVPDSSYEQYF.

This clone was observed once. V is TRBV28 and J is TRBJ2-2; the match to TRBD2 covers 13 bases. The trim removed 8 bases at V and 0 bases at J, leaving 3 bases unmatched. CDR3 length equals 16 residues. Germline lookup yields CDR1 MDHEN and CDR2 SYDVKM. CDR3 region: CASALAGGTNTGELFF. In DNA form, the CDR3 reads TGTGCCAGCGCACTAGCGGGAGGGACGAACACCGGGGAGCTGTTTTTT.

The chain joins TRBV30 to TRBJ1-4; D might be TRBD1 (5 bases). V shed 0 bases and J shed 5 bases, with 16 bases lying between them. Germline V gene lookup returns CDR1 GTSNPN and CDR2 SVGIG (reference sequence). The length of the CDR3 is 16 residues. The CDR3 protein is CAWSVFRAGKNEKLFF. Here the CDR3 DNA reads TGTGCCTGGAGTGTATTTCGTGCAGGGAAGAATGAAAAACTGTTTTTT.

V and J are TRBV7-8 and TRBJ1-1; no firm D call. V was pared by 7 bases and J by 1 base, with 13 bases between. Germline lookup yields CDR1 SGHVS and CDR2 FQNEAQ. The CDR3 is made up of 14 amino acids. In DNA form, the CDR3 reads TGTGCCAGCACGATATTAAGACGGAACACTGAAGCTTTCTTT. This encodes CASTILRRNTEAFF. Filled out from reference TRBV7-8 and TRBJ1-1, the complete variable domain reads GAGVSQSPRYKVAKRGQDVALRCDPISGHVSLFWYQQALGQGPEFLTYFQNEAQLDKSGLPSDRFFAERPEGSVSTLKIQRTQQEDSAVYLCASTILRRNTEAFFGQGTRLTVV.

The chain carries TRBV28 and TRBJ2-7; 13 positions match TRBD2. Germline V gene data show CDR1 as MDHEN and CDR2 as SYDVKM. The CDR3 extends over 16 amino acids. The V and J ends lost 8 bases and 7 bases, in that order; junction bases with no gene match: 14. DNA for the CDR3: TGTGCCAGCCCCCCGGGAGGACTAGCGGGAGTAACGGAGCAGTACTTC. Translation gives CASPPGGLAGVTEQYF.

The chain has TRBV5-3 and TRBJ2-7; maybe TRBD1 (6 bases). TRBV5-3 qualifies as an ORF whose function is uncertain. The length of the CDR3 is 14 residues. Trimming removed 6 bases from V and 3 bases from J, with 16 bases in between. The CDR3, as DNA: TGTGCCAGAAAATCCCACAGGGTGAGCTACGAGCAGTACTTC. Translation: CARKSHRVSYEQYF.

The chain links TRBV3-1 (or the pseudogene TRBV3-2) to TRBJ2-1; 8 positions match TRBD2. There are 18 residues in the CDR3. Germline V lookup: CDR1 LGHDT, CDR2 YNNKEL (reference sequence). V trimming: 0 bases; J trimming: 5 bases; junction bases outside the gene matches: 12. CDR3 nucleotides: TGTGCCAGCAGCCAAGAGGGACTAGTAATGGGGGGGGACAATGAGCAGTTCTTC. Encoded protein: CASSQEGLVMGGDNEQFF.

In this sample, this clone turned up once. CDR3 region: CASSLVNEKLFF. For the CDR3, the DNA is TGTGCCAGCAGCTTAGTGAATGAAAAACTGTTTTTT. The chain employs TRBV13 and TRBJ1-4; D ambiguous. The CDR3 is made up of 12 amino acids. V lost 1 base, J lost 5 bases, and 2 bases lay in between. CDR1 PRHDT and CDR2 FYEKMQ come from the germline V gene (reference sequence).

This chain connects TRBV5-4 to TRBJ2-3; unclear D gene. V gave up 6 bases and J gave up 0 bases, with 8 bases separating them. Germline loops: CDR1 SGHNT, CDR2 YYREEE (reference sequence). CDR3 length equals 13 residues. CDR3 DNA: TGTGCCAGCAAATTCAGGAGCACAGATACGCAGTATTTT. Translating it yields CASKFRSTDTQYF. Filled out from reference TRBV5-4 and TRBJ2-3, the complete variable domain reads ETGVTQSPTHLIKTRGQQVTLRCSSQSGHNTVSWYQQALGQGPQFIFQYYREEENGRGNFPPRFSGLQFPNYSSELNVNALELDDSALYLCASKFRSTDTQYFGPGTRLTVL.

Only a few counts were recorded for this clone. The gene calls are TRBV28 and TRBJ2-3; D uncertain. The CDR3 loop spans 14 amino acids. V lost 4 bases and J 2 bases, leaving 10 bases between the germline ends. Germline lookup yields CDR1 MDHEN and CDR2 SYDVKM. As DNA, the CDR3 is TGTGCCAGCAGTTCAAGCGACCACACAGATACGCAGTATTTT. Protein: CASSSSDHTDTQYF.

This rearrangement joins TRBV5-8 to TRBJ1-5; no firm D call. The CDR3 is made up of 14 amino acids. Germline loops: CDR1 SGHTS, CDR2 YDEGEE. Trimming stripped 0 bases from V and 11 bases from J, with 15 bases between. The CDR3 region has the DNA TGTGCCAGCAGCTTGGATGGAGCTGGGGTGACCCAGCATTTT. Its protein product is CASSLDGAGVTQHF.

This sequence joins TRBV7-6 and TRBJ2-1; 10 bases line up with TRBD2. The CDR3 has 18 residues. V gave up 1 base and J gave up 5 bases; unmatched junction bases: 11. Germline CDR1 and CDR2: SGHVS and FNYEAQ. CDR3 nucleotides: TGTGCCAGCAGCTTAGTTGTTCCTAGCGGGAGTATCCACAATGAGCAGTTCTTC. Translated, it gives CASSLVVPSGSIHNEQFF.

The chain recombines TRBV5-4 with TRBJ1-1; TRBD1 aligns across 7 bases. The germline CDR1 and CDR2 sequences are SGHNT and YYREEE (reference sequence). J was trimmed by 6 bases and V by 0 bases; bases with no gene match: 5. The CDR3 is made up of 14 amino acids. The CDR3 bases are TGTGCCAGCAGCTTGGACCAGGGGGTTTCTGAAGCTTTCTTT. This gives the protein CASSLDQGVSEAFF.

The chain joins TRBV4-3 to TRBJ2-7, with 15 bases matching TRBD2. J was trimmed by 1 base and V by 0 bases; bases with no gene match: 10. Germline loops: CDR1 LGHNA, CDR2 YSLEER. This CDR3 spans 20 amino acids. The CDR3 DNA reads TGCGCCAGCAGCCAAGATACCGGACTAGCGGGAGGGCTGGGTTCCTACGAGCAGTACTTC. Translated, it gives CASSQDTGLAGGLGSYEQYF.

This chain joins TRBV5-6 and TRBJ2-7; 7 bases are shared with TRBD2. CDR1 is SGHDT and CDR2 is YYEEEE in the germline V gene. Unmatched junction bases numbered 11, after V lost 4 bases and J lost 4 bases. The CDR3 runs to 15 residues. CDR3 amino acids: CASSGDGGRVYEQYF. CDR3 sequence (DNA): TGTGCCAGCAGCGGGGACGGGGGGAGGGTATACGAGCAGTACTTC.

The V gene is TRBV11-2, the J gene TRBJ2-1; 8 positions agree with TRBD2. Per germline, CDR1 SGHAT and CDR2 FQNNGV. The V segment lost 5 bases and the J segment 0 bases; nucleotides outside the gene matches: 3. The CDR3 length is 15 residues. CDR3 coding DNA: TGTGCCAGCAGCCGGACTAGCCCCTCCTACAATGAGCAGTTCTTC. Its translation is CASSRTSPSYNEQFF.